This T cell receptor beta chain stems from a study of blood T cells in healthy people across ages. Broader study findings: While age rose, TCR beta diversity per million T cells dropped in a roughly linear way. There were more naive CD4+ cells and higher diversity in long-lived donors than in aged donors.

Per-sample PBMC isolation yielded at least 6 million cells. A sample-barcoded 5' primer and a J-beta primer mix were used in a second PCR of roughly 6 to 11 cycles. Individual samples furnished no less than 2.5 million CDR3-containing paired-end reads apiece. MiXCR, run by TCRdb on the 5' RACE reads, gives a single entry per CDR3 protein. The repertoire has about 1.6 million distinct CDR3 sequences, roughly a third of them found once; the top ten carry 10% to 12%. This clonotype has a count of ten or more. Its specificity is not known. This clonotype was sampled from a woman younger than 45 in good health. The material sequenced was blood.

For the CDR3, the DNA is TGCGCCAGCAGCCAAGCCGGGACAGGGGACTATGGCTACACCTTC. This gives the protein CASSQAGTGDYGYTF. J is TRBJ1-2 and V is TRBV4-1; TRBD1 aligns across 10 bases. This CDR3 comprises 15 residues. Germline V gene data show CDR1 as MGHRA and CDR2 as YSYEKL. V shed 1 base, J shed 3 bases, and the junction held 2 bases outside the gene matches.